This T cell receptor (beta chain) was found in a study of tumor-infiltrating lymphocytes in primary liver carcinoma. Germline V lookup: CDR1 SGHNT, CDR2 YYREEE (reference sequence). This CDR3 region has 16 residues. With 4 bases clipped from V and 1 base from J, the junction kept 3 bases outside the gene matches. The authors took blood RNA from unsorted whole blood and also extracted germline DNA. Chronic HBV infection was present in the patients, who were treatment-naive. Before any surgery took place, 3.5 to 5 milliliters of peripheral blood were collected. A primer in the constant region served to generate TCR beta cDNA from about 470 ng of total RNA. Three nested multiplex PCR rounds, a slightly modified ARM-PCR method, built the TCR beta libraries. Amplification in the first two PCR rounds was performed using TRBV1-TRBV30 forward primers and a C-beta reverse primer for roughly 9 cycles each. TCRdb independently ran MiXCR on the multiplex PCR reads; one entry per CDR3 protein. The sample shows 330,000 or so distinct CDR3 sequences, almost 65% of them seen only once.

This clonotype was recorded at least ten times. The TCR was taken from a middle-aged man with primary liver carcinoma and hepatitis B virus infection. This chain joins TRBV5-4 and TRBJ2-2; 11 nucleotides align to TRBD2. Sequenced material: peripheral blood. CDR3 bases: TGTGCCAGCAGCGTTGGACTAGCGGGGAACACCGGGGAGCTGTTTTTT. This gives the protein CASSVGLAGNTGELFF.